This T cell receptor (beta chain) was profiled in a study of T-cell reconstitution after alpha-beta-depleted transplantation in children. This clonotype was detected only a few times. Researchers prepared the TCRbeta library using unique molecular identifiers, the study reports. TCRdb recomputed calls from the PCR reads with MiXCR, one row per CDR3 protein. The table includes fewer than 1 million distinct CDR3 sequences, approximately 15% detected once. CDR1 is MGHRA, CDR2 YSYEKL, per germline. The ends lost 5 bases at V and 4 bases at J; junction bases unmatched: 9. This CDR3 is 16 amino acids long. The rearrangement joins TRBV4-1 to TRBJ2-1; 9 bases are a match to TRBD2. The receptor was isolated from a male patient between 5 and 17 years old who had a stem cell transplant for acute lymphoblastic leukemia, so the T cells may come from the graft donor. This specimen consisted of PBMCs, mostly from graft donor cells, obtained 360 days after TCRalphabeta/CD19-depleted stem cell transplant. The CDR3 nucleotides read TGCGCCAGCAGCTATAGCGGGAGAGGGACATACAATGAGCAGTTCTTC. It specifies CASSYSGRGTYNEQFF.